A single sample gave rise to the 30 T cell receptor beta chains below, sequenced in a study of blood T cell repertoires in COVID-19. Method: immunoSEQ multiplex PCR; TCRdb's copy keeps in-frame clones and lacks some. The profile covers tens of thousands of clones, with approximately 83% appearing a single time and approximately 16% taken by the ten largest. The sample consisted of peripheral blood. All receptors derive from a woman aged 55-70 years with active COVID-19.

This clone was counted a few times. The chain combines TRBV7-9 with TRBJ1-1, with a possible D match to TRBD1 (5 bases). The V gene lost 1 base and the J gene lost 1 base, with 10 bases spanning the gap. In germline, CDR1 is SEHNR, CDR2 FQNEAQ (reference sequence). The CDR3 sequence is 15 residues long. This CDR3 reads CASSLGEGANTEAFF. Written as DNA, the CDR3 is TGTGCCAGCAGCTTAGGTGAAGGGGCGAACACTGAAGCTTTCTTT.

The chain joins TRBV28 to TRBJ1-6; the match to TRBD1 covers 7 bases. Trimming cost V 2 bases and J 5 bases; bases outside gene matches: 3. The CDR3 is 15 amino acids. Germline CDR1 and CDR2: MDHEN and SYDVKM. The CDR3 DNA is TGTGCCAGCAGTTTAGGGGACAGAGATAATTCACCCCTCCACTTT. Its protein is CASSLGDRDNSPLHF.

This chain links TRBV7-3 with TRBJ2-1; 10 bases are shared with TRBD1. This CDR3 is 14 amino acids long. The germline CDR1 and CDR2 sequences are SGHTA and FQGTGA. The V segment lost 5 bases and the J segment 8 bases; nucleotides outside the gene matches: 6. CDR3 amino acids: CASSLGTGAHEQFF. DNA for the CDR3: TGTGCCAGCAGCCTAGGGACAGGGGCCCATGAGCAGTTCTTC.

The genes are TRBV3-1 (or the pseudogene TRBV3-2) and TRBJ1-2; D is possibly TRBD1 (5 bases). V lost 1 base and J lost 0, with 18 bases in between. The CDR3 runs 18 residues. Germline V gene data show CDR1 as LGHDT and CDR2 as YNNKEL (reference sequence). The CDR3 is CASSQVGGMRAANYGYTF. Written as DNA, the CDR3 is TGTGCCAGCAGCCAAGTCGGGGGGATGCGTGCTGCTAACTATGGCTACACCTTC.

This chain's CDR3 is CATQPGTSGGRLNIQYF. The DNA for the CDR3 is TGTGCCACCCAACCAGGGACTAGCGGGGGGCGCTTAAACATTCAGTACTTC. The J gene is TRBJ2-4, the V gene TRBV28, with TRBD2 matching 15 bases. CDR1 and CDR2 from the germline V gene are MDHEN and SYDVKM. The CDR3 is 17 residues long. The ends lost 10 bases at V and 6 bases at J; junction bases unmatched: 13.

V gene TRBV13 combines with J gene TRBJ1-2, with a weak D call TRBD1 (6 bases). Trimming cost V 2 bases and J 5 bases, with 12 bases left between them. This CDR3 has 14 amino acids. CDR1 is PRHDT and CDR2 is FYEKMQ in the germline V gene (reference sequence). Here the CDR3 reads CASSLSGGTYGYTF. The CDR3 DNA is TGTGCCAGCAGCTTATCGGGGGGCACGTATGGCTACACCTTC.

The chain carries TRBV7-9 and TRBJ1-3, with D maybe TRBD1 (5 bases). V lost 2 bases and J 0 bases, leaving 14 bases between the germline ends. CDR1 and CDR2 (germline): SEHNR, FQNEAQ (reference sequence). CDR3 length: 17 amino acids. CDR3 loop: CASSLIPGKISGNTIYF. DNA of the CDR3: TGTGCCAGCAGCTTAATTCCAGGGAAGATCTCTGGAAACACCATATATTTT.

This chain uses TRBV28 with TRBJ1-2; possible D gene TRBD1, 5 bases. CDR3 length: 14 residues. The germline V gene has CDR1 MDHEN and CDR2 SYDVKM. Trimming shortened V by 2 bases and J by 4 bases, and 11 bases separated the two germline ends. This chain's CDR3 is CASSLDRHSYGYTF. The DNA for the CDR3 is TGTGCCAGCAGTTTAGACAGACATAGCTATGGCTACACCTTC.

V is TRBV6-2 or TRBV6-3 and J is TRBJ2-7; no clear D gene. V dropped 0 bases and J dropped 5 bases, with 14 bases sitting between them. Germline CDR1 MNHEY, CDR2 SVGEGT. The CDR3 totals 15 residues. CDR3: CASSYSPTYFHEQYF. The CDR3 DNA reads as TGTGCCAGCAGTTACTCGCCAACTTATTTCCACGAGCAGTACTTC.

The V and J genes are TRBV20-1 and TRBJ2-5; maybe TRBD1 (5 bases). CDR1 and CDR2 (germline): DFQATT, SNEGSKA (reference sequence). The CDR3 is 13 residues long. V dropped 3 bases and J dropped 1 base, with 9 bases sitting between them. Written as DNA, the CDR3 is TGCAGTGCTAGTTTGGGGCCCCAAGAGACCCAGTACTTC. Residues: CSASLGPQETQYF.

The J gene is TRBJ2-3, the V gene TRBV5-4; 8 bases agree with TRBD1. V lost 6 bases and J lost 2; bases outside the gene matches: 11. The CDR3 spans 16 residues. Looked up from germline, CDR1 is SGHNT and CDR2 is YYREEE (reference sequence). CDR3 sequence (DNA): TGTGCCAGCACCCGACTCCTGGGACAGGCCACAGATACGCAGTATTTT. Protein product: CASTRLLGQATDTQYF. Full variable domain (remainder filled in from reference TRBV5-4 and TRBJ2-3): ETGVTQSPTHLIKTRGQQVTLRCSSQSGHNTVSWYQQALGQGPQFIFQYYREEENGRGNFPPRFSGLQFPNYSSELNVNALELDDSALYLCASTRLLGQATDTQYFGPGTRLTVL.

The V call is TRBV7-3, the J call TRBJ1-1; D may be TRBD1 (5 bases). This CDR3 is built from 14 residues. V was trimmed by 0 bases and J by 4 bases, leaving 9 bases between them. Germline lookup yields CDR1 SGHTA and CDR2 FQGTGA. CDR3 sequence reads: CASSLTGGGTEAFF. The CDR3 DNA reads TGTGCCAGCAGCTTAACGGGGGGTGGCACTGAAGCTTTCTTT.

V usage is TRBV12-3 or TRBV12-4 and J usage is TRBJ2-7; 7 bases map to TRBD1. This CDR3 has 13 residues. Unmatched junction bases numbered 2, after V lost 4 bases and J lost 2 bases. CDR3: CASSWDRTYEQYF. As DNA, the CDR3 is TGTGCCAGCAGTTGGGACAGAACCTACGAGCAGTACTTC.

The rearrangement joins TRBV6-5 to TRBJ1-2, with 8 bases fitting TRBD1. CDR3 length: 13 residues. Germline-derived CDR1 and CDR2 are MNHEY and SVGAGI. V lost 5 bases to trimming and J lost 8 bases; unmatched junction nucleotides: 7. The CDR3, as DNA: TGTGCCAGCAGTACCCAGGGGGCCAGAGGCTACACCTTC. It yields the protein CASSTQGARGYTF.

This chain connects TRBV24-1 to TRBJ2-1; 10 bases align to TRBD1. V shed 9 bases and J 7 bases; nucleotides not matched to a gene: 2. CDR3 length: 12 amino acids. Germline CDR1 reads KGHDR; CDR2 reads SFDVKD. The CDR3, as DNA: TGTGCCACCGGACAGGGGGTTAATGAGCAGTTCTTC. This sequence encodes CATGQGVNEQFF.

This rearrangement joins TRBV5-8 to TRBJ1-3; a possible D gene is TRBD1 (5 bases). Per the germline V gene, CDR1 is SGHTS and CDR2 is YDEGEE. The CDR3 totals 15 residues. V lost 5 bases and J lost 0, with 12 bases in between. CDR3 coding DNA: TGTGCCAGCAGTCAACAGGCACTCTCTGGAAACACCATATATTTT. It translates to CASSQQALSGNTIYF.

This chain links TRBV5-4 with TRBJ2-7; 7 bases align to TRBD2. CDR3 length: 14 amino acids. From germline, CDR1 is SGHNT and CDR2 YYREEE (reference sequence). The trim removed 0 bases at V and 2 bases at J, leaving 2 bases unmatched. This chain's CDR3 is CASSLDSGAYEQYF. In nucleotides, the CDR3 is TGTGCCAGCAGCTTGGACAGCGGGGCCTACGAGCAGTACTTC. Supplemented by reference TRBV5-4 and TRBJ2-7, the full variable domain reads ETGVTQSPTHLIKTRGQQVTLRCSSQSGHNTVSWYQQALGQGPQFIFQYYREEENGRGNFPPRFSGLQFPNYSSELNVNALELDDSALYLCASSLDSGAYEQYFGPGTRLTVT.

This chain connects TRBV13 to TRBJ1-1, with 7 bases fitting TRBD1. The V segment lost 1 base and the J segment 3 bases; nucleotides outside the gene matches: 8. The CDR3 is made up of 16 amino acids. Germline V lookup: CDR1 PRHDT, CDR2 FYEKMQ (reference sequence). The CDR3 region has the DNA TGTGCCAGCAGCTTAGACCGACAGGGACGGGACACTGAAGCTTTCTTT. This codes for CASSLDRQGRDTEAFF.

The chain recombines TRBV7-9 with TRBJ1-2, with TRBD1 as a possible D gene (5 bases). V gave up 4 bases and J gave up 7 bases, with 7 bases separating them. Germline V lookup: CDR1 SEHNR, CDR2 FQNEAQ (reference sequence). There are 11 residues in the CDR3. The CDR3 is CASSSRVGYTF. In DNA, the CDR3 is TGTGCCAGCAGCTCCAGGGTTGGCTACACCTTC. Combining the CDR3 with reference TRBV7-9 and TRBJ1-2 gives the whole variable domain DTGVSQNPRHKITKRGQNVTFRCDPISEHNRLYWYRQTLGQGPEFLTYFQNEAQLEKSRLLSDRFSAERPKGSFSTLEIQRTEQGDSAMYLCASSSRVGYTFGSGTRLTVV.

Details on this clone: Germline and junction disagree at one end, which may indicate a read error. The rearrangement uses TRBV30 and TRBJ1-6; 7 bases match TRBD1. Germline CDR1 reads GTSNPN; CDR2 reads SVGIG (reference sequence). This CDR3 is 13 amino acids long. DNA for the CDR3: TGTGCCTCGGAGCACAAAAGTGGGACAGTCCATTACTTT. This encodes CASEHKSGTVHYF.

The rearrangement uses TRBV2 and TRBJ2-3; no definite D call. Trimming pared 0 bases from V and 8 bases from J, leaving 12 bases between. The length of the CDR3 is 14 residues. Germline V lookup: CDR1 SNHLY, CDR2 FYNNEI. CDR3 sequence (DNA): TGTGCCAGCAGTGAAGCCGCCAGTACAATTACGCAGTATTTT. Amino acids: CASSEAASTITQYF.

V and J are TRBV3-1 (or the pseudogene TRBV3-2) and TRBJ2-4, with 15 bases that match TRBD2. The CDR3 contains 22 residues. The germline gives CDR1 LGHDT, CDR2 YNNKEL (reference sequence). V lost 1 base, J lost 0 bases, and 13 bases stayed unmatched. CDR3 region: CASSQAGLAGGIMSLAKNIQYF. The CDR3 DNA follows: TGTGCCAGCAGCCAAGCGGGACTAGCGGGAGGAATCATGAGTCTAGCCAAAAACATTCAGTACTTC.

The V gene is TRBV6-5, the J gene TRBJ1-4; D unresolved. CDR3 size: 15 residues. V dropped 8 bases and J dropped 8 bases, with 21 bases sitting between them. Germline values: CDR1 MNHEY, CDR2 SVGAGI. For the CDR3, the DNA is TGTGCCAGCCGGGTGAAAGGAAGAGGCCCCGAAAAACTGTTTTTT. Translation gives CASRVKGRGPEKLFF.

The J gene is TRBJ2-7, the V gene TRBV18; 7 nucleotides agree with TRBD1. Germline V gene data show CDR1 as KGHSH and CDR2 as LQKENI. The CDR3 runs to 14 residues. V shed 0 bases and J 3 bases; nucleotides not matched to a gene: 2. The CDR3 DNA reads TGTGCCAGCTCACCACCCACAGGGGTCTACGAGCAGTACTTC. Residues: CASSPPTGVYEQYF.

Here the CDR3 DNA reads TGCAGCGTTAAAGGGACTGTAGTTGGCTACACCTTC. Its translation: CSVKGTVVGYTF. The chain joins TRBV29-1 to TRBJ1-2; perhaps TRBD1 as D (5 bases). The V end lost 5 bases, the J end lost 7 bases, and 14 bases lay between the germline ends. Germline CDR1 reads SQVTM; CDR2 reads ANQGSEA. CDR3 size: 12 residues.

This chain joins TRBV9 and TRBJ1-5; 7 nucleotides agree with TRBD1. The CDR3 spans 15 residues. Germline CDR1 reads SGDLS; CDR2 reads YYNGEE. V lost 0 bases to trimming and J lost 4 bases; unmatched junction nucleotides: 4. CDR3 protein: CASSVGEGANQPQHF. The CDR3 nucleotides read TGTGCCAGCAGCGTAGGAGAGGGGGCAAATCAGCCCCAGCATTTT.

The chain joins TRBV5-4 to TRBJ2-1; 11 positions agree with TRBD2. With V trimmed by 4 bases and J by 8 bases, 14 bases remained unmatched. The CDR3 totals 17 residues. CDR1 and CDR2 from the germline V gene are SGHNT and YYREEE (reference sequence). The DNA of the CDR3 is TGTGCCAGCAGCAAAGGACTAGCGGGCGGCCGCTGGGATGAGCAGTTCTTC. This codes for CASSKGLAGGRWDEQFF.

A single count supports this clone. This chain uses TRBV11-2 with TRBJ1-3; D not certain. V gave up 8 bases and J gave up 0 bases, with 5 bases separating them. The CDR3 is 12 residues long. Germline loops: CDR1 SGHAT, CDR2 FQNNGV. DNA for the CDR3: TGTGCCAGCGGGAGCTCTGGAAACACCATATATTTT. Translating it yields CASGSSGNTIYF.

V gene TRBV3-1 (or the pseudogene TRBV3-2) combines with J gene TRBJ2-7; D perhaps matches TRBD1 (7 bases). Per the germline V gene, CDR1 is LGHDT and CDR2 is YNNKEL (reference sequence). There are 13 residues in the CDR3. Trimming cost V 4 bases and J 5 bases, with 12 bases left between them. The chain's CDR3 is CASSLRGADEQYF. In DNA, the CDR3 is TGTGCCAGCAGCCTCAGGGGGGCTGACGAGCAGTACTTC.

The chain has TRBV19 and TRBJ1-3, with TRBD1 matching over 9 bases. J lost 0 bases, V lost 1 base, and 7 bases had no gene match. CDR3 size: 18 residues. Germline CDR1 reads LNHDA; CDR2 reads SQIVND (reference sequence). This chain's CDR3 is CASSIGTGATSSGNTIYF. The CDR3 DNA sequence: TGTGCCAGTAGTATAGGGACAGGGGCAACAAGCTCTGGAAACACCATATATTTT. Full variable domain (missing parts from reference TRBV19 and TRBJ1-3): DGGITQSPKYLFRKEGQNVTLSCEQNLNHDAMYWYRQDPGQGLRLIYYSQIVNDFQKGDIAEGYSVSREKKESFPLTVTSAQKNPTAFYLCASSIGTGATSSGNTIYFGEGSWLTVV.